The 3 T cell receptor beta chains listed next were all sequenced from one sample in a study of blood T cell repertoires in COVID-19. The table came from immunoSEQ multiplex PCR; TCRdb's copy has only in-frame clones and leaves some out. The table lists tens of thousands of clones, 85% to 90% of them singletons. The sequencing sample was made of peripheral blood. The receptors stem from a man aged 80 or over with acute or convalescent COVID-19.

Written as DNA, the CDR3 is TGTGCCAGCAGCCCCGGGACAGGGGCGTACGAGCAGTACTTC. Translation: CASSPGTGAYEQYF. This chain connects TRBV5-6 to TRBJ2-7, with 10 bases matching TRBD1. In germline, CDR1 is SGHDT, CDR2 YYEEEE. Losses at the gene ends were 4 bases for V and 4 bases for J; bases not matched to a gene: 5. This CDR3 is built from 14 residues.

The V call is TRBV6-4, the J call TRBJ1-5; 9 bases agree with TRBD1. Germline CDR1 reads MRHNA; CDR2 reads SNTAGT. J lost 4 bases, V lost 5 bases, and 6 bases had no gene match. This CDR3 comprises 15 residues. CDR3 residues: CASSLDGTGNQPQHF. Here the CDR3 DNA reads TGTGCCAGCAGTTTGGACGGGACAGGGAATCAGCCCCAGCATTTT.

As DNA, the CDR3 is TGTGCCAGCAGCCCTAGCGGGGGGGCCGCAGATACGCAGTATTTT. Protein sequence: CASSPSGGAADTQYF. The chain links TRBV7-9 to TRBJ2-3; the match to TRBD2 covers 12 bases. CDR1 is SEHNR, CDR2 FQNEAQ, per germline (reference sequence). Trimming removed 5 bases from V and 4 bases from J; junction bases left unmatched: 4. CDR3 length equals 15 residues.